This TCR beta chain was retrieved from a study of control samples from healthy donors and cancer patients. Assay: immunoSEQ multiplex PCR; the TCRdb copy retains only in-frame clones and omits some. The sample has some 130,000 clones; approximately 92% are singletons. The CDR3 covers 16 residues. Germline lookup yields CDR1 SNHLY and CDR2 FYNNEI. V gave up 0 bases and J gave up 7 bases; unmatched junction bases: 7. Only a few counts were recorded for this clone. The V call is TRBV2, the J call TRBJ2-3, with 10 bases lining up with TRBD2. Specimen: blood. This receptor was identified in a man between 18 and 35 years old in good health. Here the CDR3 reads CASSEARAGGPYTQYF. For the CDR3, the DNA is TGTGCCAGCAGTGAAGCAAGAGCGGGGGGGCCGTATACGCAGTATTTT.